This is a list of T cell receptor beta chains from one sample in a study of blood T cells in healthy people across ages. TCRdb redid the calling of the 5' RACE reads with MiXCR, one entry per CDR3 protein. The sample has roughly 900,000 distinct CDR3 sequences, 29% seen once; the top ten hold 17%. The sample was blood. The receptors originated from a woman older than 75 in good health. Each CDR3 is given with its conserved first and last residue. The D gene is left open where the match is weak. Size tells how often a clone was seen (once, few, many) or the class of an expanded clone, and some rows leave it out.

DNA: TGTGCCAGCAGCGTAGCTAGCGGGGGGGCCTGGGAGCAGTTCTTC
CDR3: CASSVASGGAWEQFF
D: TRBD2
size: few
V: TRBV9
J: TRBJ2-1

DNA: TGCAGTGCTAGAGACCCGGGACTTAGGGGGACGCAGTATTTT
CDR3: CSARDPGLRGTQYF
D: NA
size: many
V: TRBV20-1
J: TRBJ2-3

DNA: TGCGCCAGCAGCGTGGGTTTGAGGGGCGCGGTTGGGGGCACTGAAGCTTTCTTT
CDR3: CASSVGLRGAVGGTEAFF
D: NA
size: few
V: TRBV5-1
J: TRBJ1-1

DNA: TGTGCCAGCAGCTTCCGCACTAAGAGCTCCTACAATGAGCAGTTCTTC
CDR3: CASSFRTKSSYNEQFF
D: NA
size: NA
V: TRBV7-2
J: TRBJ2-1

DNA: TGCAGTGCTAGTAGCCCACAGGGGGCTGATAATGAAAAACTGTTTTTT
CDR3: CSASSPQGADNEKLFF
D: TRBD1
size: NA
V: TRBV20-1
J: TRBJ1-4

DNA: TGTGCCAGCAGTTTAGCTCTCTCTAATAGGGCTGAAGCTTTCTTT
CDR3: CASSLALSNRAEAFF
D: NA
size: NA
V: TRBV12-3/TRBV12-4
J: TRBJ1-1

DNA: TGCAGTGCTAGAGATATCGGGGGGGGGCCTGGTGAGCAGTTCTTC
CDR3: CSARDIGGGPGEQFF
D: TRBD2
size: many
V: TRBV20-1
J: TRBJ2-1

DNA: TGTGCCAGCAGCCAGCCGGGACAGGGAATGGACCTTTTTTATAACTATGGCTACACCTTC
CDR3: CASSQPGQGMDLFYNYGYTF
D: TRBD1
size: many
V: TRBV7-9
J: TRBJ1-2

DNA: TGTGCCAGCAGCTTAGCAAAGGGACAGGACCCCTTGGAGCAGTACTTC
CDR3: CASSLAKGQDPLEQYF
D: TRBD1
size: NA
V: TRBV7-9
J: TRBJ2-7

DNA: TGCGCCAGCAGCCAAGTCCTGGTGGGTGAGCAGTTCTTC
CDR3: CASSQVLVGEQFF
D: NA
size: NA
V: TRBV4-3
J: TRBJ2-1

DNA: TGTGCCAGCAGCTTATGGGGGGATAGCAATCAGCCCCAGCATTTT
CDR3: CASSLWGDSNQPQHF
D: NA
size: few
V: TRBV7-2
J: TRBJ1-5

DNA: TGTGCCTGGAGTTTAGGGGGTGGTTCCTACGAGCAGTACTTC
CDR3: CAWSLGGGSYEQYF
D: NA
size: few
V: TRBV30
J: TRBJ2-7

DNA: TGCGCCAGCGCAGAGGGGACTAGCAACAATGAGCAGTTCTTC
CDR3: CASAEGTSNNEQFF
D: TRBD2
size: few
V: TRBV5-1
J: TRBJ2-1

DNA: TGTGCCAGCAGCAGGAATAGGGGGGACGAGCAGTACTTC
CDR3: CASSRNRGDEQYF
D: NA
size: many
V: TRBV5-4
J: TRBJ2-7

DNA: TGCGCCAGCAGCCAGCGGAGTCCTTCGGGAGGGCCCACAGATACGCAGTATTTT
CDR3: CASSQRSPSGGPTDTQYF
D: TRBD2
size: NA
V: TRBV5-1
J: TRBJ2-3

DNA: TGTGCCAGCAGCCCCCAGGGGAGGAGCATTCAGTACTTC
CDR3: CASSPQGRSIQYF
D: NA
size: NA
V: TRBV7-2
J: TRBJ2-4

DNA: TGCAGTGCTACGGACATTCAGAATAGCAATCAGCCCCAGCATTTT
CDR3: CSATDIQNSNQPQHF
D: NA
size: NA
V: TRBV20-1
J: TRBJ1-5

DNA: TGTGCCAGCAGCTTAGATGCTGGGACCCAGTACTTC
CDR3: CASSLDAGTQYF
D: NA
size: many
V: TRBV11-2
J: TRBJ2-5

DNA: TGCAGTGCTAGTCCCCTATCTAGCGGGAGACTCAATGAGCAGTTCTTC
CDR3: CSASPLSSGRLNEQFF
D: TRBD2
size: NA
V: TRBV20-1
J: TRBJ2-1

DNA: TGTGCCAGCAGTAAACAGGGTCGGCGGGATTCACCCCTCCACTTT
CDR3: CASSKQGRRDSPLHF
D: NA
size: few
V: TRBV12-3/TRBV12-4
J: TRBJ1-6

DNA: TGCGCCAGCAGCTTGTCGCCGGGACAGGGAAACTACGAGCAGTACTTC
CDR3: CASSLSPGQGNYEQYF
D: TRBD1
size: NA
V: TRBV5-1
J: TRBJ2-7

DNA: TGTACCAGCAGCTTGGACAGGGGGCTGACGGAGACCCAGTACTTC
CDR3: CTSSLDRGLTETQYF
D: TRBD1
size: few
V: TRBV7-8
J: TRBJ2-5

DNA: TGTGCCAGCAGCCTCGGACAGGGGATTGGGGCCAACGTCCTGACTTTC
CDR3: CASSLGQGIGANVLTF
D: TRBD1
size: NA
V: TRBV14
J: TRBJ2-6

DNA: TGCAGTGCTAGTGGAGGGACAGGGGCTAACTATGGCTACACCTTC
CDR3: CSASGGTGANYGYTF
D: TRBD1
size: many
V: TRBV20-1
J: TRBJ1-2

DNA: TGCAGCGTTGGAGGGGACAGGAGCACAGATACGCAGTATTTT
CDR3: CSVGGDRSTDTQYF
D: TRBD1
size: few
V: TRBV29-1
J: TRBJ2-3

DNA: TGTGCCAGCACCCCCGTGGGAGCGGGCACCGGGGAGCTGTTTTTT
CDR3: CASTPVGAGTGELFF
D: NA
size: NA
V: TRBV6-5
J: TRBJ2-2

DNA: TGTGCCAGCACCCTGGAGGGGTCGGACACTGAAGCTTTCTTT
CDR3: CASTLEGSDTEAFF
D: NA
size: few
V: TRBV28
J: TRBJ1-1

DNA: TGCGCCAGCAGCCAAGATAGGGGGGACGGGGAGCTGTTTTTT
CDR3: CASSQDRGDGELFF
D: NA
size: few
V: TRBV4-3
J: TRBJ2-2

DNA: TGTGCCTGGAGTAAGGGGTCAGATACGCAGTATTTT
CDR3: CAWSKGSDTQYF
D: NA
size: NA
V: TRBV30
J: TRBJ2-3

DNA: TGCGCCAGCAGCCCTAGGCCTAGCGGGGGCCCCACCTACAATGAGCAGTTCTTC
CDR3: CASSPRPSGGPTYNEQFF
D: TRBD2
size: many
V: TRBV4-3
J: TRBJ2-1